The clone carrying this TCR beta chain was found many times. The sample is drawn from a study of blood T cell repertoires in COVID-19. Study-wide background: From the United States, Italy and Spain came samples of acute and convalescent COVID-19. The cDNA or gDNA used as material had been derived from T cells, B-cell-depleted T cells, or PBMCs.

Method: immunoSEQ multiplex PCR; TCRdb's copy keeps in-frame clones and lacks some. The table shows tens of thousands of clones, with about 80% occurring only once. Germline CDR1 and CDR2: MNHNS and SASEGT. Between the trimmed V and J ends, which lost 0 bases and 4 bases, there was a span of 16 bases. The CDR3 runs 17 residues. This chain links TRBV6-1 with TRBJ1-3, with D tentatively TRBD1 (5 bases). The sample consisted of peripheral blood. The receptor comes from a man older than 75 with acute or convalescent COVID-19. The CDR3 spells CASSEAAGGVAGNTIYF. CDR3 bases: TGTGCCAGCAGTGAAGCGGCGGGGGGGGTAGCGGGAAACACCATATATTTT.